This TCR beta chain was profiled in a study of T cells in Graves' hyperthyroidism and ophthalmopathy. About the research overall: Peripheral blood was secured at the point of initial diagnosis, before any treatment.

Disease duration under 2 months; hyperthyroidism patients were aged 18 to 65. Clinicians diagnosed patients from clinical symptoms, serum thyroxine and TRAb, thyroid ultrasound and orbital computed tomography. First hyperthyroidism diagnosis is when the blood sample was obtained, before any ophthalmopathy symptoms. RNA transcripts provided the source from which TCR beta CDR3 regions were amplified. TCR CDR3 regions were first amplified by RT-PCR with HTBI primers. TCRdb ran MiXCR on the multiplex PCR reads and lists one entry per CDR3 protein. The table shows around 300,000 distinct CDR3 sequences, with more than 10% occurring only once. The CDR3 spans 14 residues. V lost 6 bases and J lost 0, with 11 bases in between. Germline CDR1 is MNHNS and CDR2 is SASEGT.

The sample comprised blood. This rearrangement joins TRBV6-1 to TRBJ1-1; D unclear. The clonotype was recovered from a woman aged 25 to 39 with Graves' hyperthyroidism that later progressed to Graves' ophthalmopathy. This CDR3 reads CASRLTQMNTEAFF. DNA of the CDR3: TGTGCCAGCAGACTAACACAAATGAACACTGAAGCTTTCTTT.